The entry that follows covers one T cell receptor beta chain sequence. The record originates from a study of blood T cells in healthy people across ages. Primed by a sample-barcoded 5' primer and a J-beta primer mix, a second PCR proceeded for about 6 to 11 cycles. Each CDR3 protein is one row after TCRdb ran MiXCR on the 5' RACE reads. The data show 1,500,000 or so distinct CDR3 sequences, with roughly 43% seen just once and more than 4% held by the top ten. V was clipped by 3 bases and J by 2 bases, with 17 bases between them. The CDR3 runs to 17 residues. CDR1 SQVTM and CDR2 ANQGSEA come from the germline V gene. Total RNA extraction produced at least 5 micrograms (per sample) for the study.

The receptor comes from a young woman in good health. What was sequenced was blood. The chain joins TRBV29-1 to TRBJ2-6, with D possibly matching TRBD1 (5 bases). Written as DNA, the CDR3 is TGCAGCGTTGAGGGTTTGGGTTCAGGGACTGGGGCCAACGTCCTGACTTTC. Amino acid sequence: CSVEGLGSGTGANVLTF. Together with reference TRBV29-1 and TRBJ2-6, the CDR3 gives the full variable domain: SAVISQKPSRDICQRGTSLTIQCQVDSQVTMMFWYRQQPGQSLTLIATANQGSEATYESGFVIDKFPISRPNLTFSTLTVSNMSPEDSSIYLCSVEGLGSGTGANVLTFGAGSRLTVL.